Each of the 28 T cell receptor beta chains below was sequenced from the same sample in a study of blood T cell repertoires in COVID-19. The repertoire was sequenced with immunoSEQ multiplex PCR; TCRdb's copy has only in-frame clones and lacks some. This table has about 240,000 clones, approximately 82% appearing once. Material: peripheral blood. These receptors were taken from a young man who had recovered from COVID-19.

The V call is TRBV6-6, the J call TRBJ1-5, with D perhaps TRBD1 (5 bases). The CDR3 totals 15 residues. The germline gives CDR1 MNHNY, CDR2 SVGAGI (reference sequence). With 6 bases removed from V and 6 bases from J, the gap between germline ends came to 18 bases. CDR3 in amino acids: CASRSGSGSSQPQHF. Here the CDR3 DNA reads TGTGCCAGCAGGTCCGGGTCAGGGTCTAGTCAGCCCCAGCATTTT.

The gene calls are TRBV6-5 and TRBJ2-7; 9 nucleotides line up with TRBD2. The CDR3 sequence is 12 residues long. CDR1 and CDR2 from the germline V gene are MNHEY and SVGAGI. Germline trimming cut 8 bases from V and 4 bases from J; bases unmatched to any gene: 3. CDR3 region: CASSLAGYEQYF. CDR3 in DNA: TGTGCCAGCTCTCTAGCGGGGTACGAGCAGTACTTC.

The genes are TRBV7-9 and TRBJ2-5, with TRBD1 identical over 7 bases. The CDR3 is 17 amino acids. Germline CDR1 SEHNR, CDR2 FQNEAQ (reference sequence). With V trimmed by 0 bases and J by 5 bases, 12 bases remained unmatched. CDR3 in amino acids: CASSLALLGQAGETQYF. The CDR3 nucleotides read TGTGCCAGCAGCTTAGCTTTACTTGGACAGGCCGGGGAGACCCAGTACTTC. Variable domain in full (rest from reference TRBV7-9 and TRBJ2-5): DTGVSQNPRHKITKRGQNVTFRCDPISEHNRLYWYRQTLGQGPEFLTYFQNEAQLEKSRLLSDRFSAERPKGSFSTLEIQRTEQGDSAMYLCASSLALLGQAGETQYFGPGTRLLVL.

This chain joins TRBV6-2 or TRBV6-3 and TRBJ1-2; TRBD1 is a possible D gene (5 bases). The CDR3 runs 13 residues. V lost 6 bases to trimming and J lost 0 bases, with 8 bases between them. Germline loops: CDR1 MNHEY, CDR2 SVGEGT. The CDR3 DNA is TGTGCCAGCAGCAGGGAGGCTAACTATGGCTACACCTTC. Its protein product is CASSREANYGYTF.

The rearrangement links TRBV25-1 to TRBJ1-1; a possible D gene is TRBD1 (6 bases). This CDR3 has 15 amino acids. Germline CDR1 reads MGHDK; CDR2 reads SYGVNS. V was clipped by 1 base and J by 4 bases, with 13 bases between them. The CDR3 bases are TGTGCCAGCAGTGAATTGGTAGGGGGGGGCACTGAAGCTTTCTTT. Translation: CASSELVGGGTEAFF.

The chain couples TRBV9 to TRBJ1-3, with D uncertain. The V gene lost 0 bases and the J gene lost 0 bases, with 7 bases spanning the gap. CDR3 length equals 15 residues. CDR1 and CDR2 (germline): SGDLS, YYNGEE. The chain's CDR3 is CASSVDSVSGNTIYF. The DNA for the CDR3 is TGTGCCAGCAGCGTAGATAGCGTCTCTGGAAACACCATATATTTT.

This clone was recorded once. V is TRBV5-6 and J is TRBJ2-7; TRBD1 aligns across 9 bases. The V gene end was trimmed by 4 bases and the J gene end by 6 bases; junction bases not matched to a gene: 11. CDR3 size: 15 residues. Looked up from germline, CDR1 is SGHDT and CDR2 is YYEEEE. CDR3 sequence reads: CASSPRGQGGSEQYF. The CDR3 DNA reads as TGTGCCAGCAGCCCAAGGGGACAGGGAGGATCCGAGCAGTACTTC. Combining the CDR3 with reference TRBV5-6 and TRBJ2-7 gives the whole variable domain DAGVTQSPTHLIKTRGQQVTLRCSPKSGHDTVSWYQQALGQGPQFIFQYYEEEERQRGNFPDRFSGHQFPNYSSELNVNALLLGDSALYLCASSPRGQGGSEQYFGPGTRLTVT.

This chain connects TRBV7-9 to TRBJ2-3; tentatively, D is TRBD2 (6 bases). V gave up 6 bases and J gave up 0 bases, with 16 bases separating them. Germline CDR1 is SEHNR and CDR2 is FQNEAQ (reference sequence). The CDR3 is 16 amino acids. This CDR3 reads CASRRDLIQSTDTQYF. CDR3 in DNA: TGTGCCAGCAGGCGGGACCTCATACAGAGCACAGATACGCAGTATTTT.

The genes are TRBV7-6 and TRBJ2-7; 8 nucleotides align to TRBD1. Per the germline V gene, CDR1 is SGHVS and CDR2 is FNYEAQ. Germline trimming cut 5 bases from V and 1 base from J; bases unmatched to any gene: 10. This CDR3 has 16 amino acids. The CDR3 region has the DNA TGTGCCAGCAGCCACGGGTCGACAGGGGAGTCCTACGAGCAGTACTTC. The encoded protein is CASSHGSTGESYEQYF.

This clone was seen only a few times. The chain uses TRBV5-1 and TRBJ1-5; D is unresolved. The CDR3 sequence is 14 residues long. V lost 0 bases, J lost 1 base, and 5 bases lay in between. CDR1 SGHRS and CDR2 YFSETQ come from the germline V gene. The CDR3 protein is CASSLGVSNQPQHF. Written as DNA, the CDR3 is TGCGCCAGCAGCTTGGGAGTAAGCAATCAGCCCCAGCATTTT. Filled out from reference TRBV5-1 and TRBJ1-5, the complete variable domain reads KAGVTQTPRYLIKTRGQQVTLSCSPISGHRSVSWYQQTPGQGLQFLFEYFSETQRNKGNFPGRFSGRQFSNSRSEMNVSTLELGDSALYLCASSLGVSNQPQHFGDGTRLSIL.

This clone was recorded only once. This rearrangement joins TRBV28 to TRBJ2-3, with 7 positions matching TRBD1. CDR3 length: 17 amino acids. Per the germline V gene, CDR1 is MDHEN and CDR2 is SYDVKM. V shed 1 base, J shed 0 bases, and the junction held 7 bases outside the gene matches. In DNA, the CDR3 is TGTGCCAGCAGTTTATTTCAGGGGGTCCTTAGCACAGATACGCAGTATTTT. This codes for CASSLFQGVLSTDTQYF.

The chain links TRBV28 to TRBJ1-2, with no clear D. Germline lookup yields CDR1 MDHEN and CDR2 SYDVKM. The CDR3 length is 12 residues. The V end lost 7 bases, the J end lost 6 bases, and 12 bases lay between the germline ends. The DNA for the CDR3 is TGTGCCAGCAATATAGCCACGGATGGCTACACCTTC. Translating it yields CASNIATDGYTF.

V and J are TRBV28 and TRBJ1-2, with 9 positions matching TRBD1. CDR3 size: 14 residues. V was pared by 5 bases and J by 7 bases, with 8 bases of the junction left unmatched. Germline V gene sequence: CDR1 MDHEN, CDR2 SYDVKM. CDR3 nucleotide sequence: TGTGCCAGCAGTATAGGACAGGGGCCTAGTGGCTACACCTTC. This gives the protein CASSIGQGPSGYTF.

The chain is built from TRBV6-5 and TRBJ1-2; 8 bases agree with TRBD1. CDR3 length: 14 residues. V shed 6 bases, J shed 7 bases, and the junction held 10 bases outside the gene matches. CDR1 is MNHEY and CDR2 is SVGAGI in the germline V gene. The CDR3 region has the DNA TGTGCCAGCAGACGTACAGGGGGGTCGTCTGGCTACACCTTC. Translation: CASRRTGGSSGYTF.

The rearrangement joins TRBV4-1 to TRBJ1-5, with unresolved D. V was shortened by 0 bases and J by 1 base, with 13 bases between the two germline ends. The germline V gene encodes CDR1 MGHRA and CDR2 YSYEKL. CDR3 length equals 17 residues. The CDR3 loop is CASSQDWGVRSNQPQHF. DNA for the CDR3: TGCGCCAGCAGCCAAGATTGGGGAGTAAGGAGCAATCAGCCCCAGCATTTT.

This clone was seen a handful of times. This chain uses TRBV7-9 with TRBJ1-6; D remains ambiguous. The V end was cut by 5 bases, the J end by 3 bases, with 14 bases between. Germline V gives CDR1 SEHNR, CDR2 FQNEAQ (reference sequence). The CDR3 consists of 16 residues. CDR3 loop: CASSDQLSRYNSPLHF. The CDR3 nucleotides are TGTGCCAGCAGCGATCAGTTGTCCCGCTATAATTCACCCCTCCACTTT.

The chain's CDR3 is CASSGRQDISCV. The CDR3 region has the DNA TGTGCCAGCAGCGGACGCCAGGACATCTCCTGCGTC. The chain has TRBV21-1 and TRBJ2-7; the tabulated D call, TRBD1, remains unverified against the DNA. TRBV21-1 is annotated as a pseudogene. The CDR3 loop spans 12 amino acids.

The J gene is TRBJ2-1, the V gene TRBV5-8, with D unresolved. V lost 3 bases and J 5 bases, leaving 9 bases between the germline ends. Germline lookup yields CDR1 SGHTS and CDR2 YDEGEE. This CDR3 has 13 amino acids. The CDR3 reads CASSSLENNEQFF. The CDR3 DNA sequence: TGTGCCAGCAGCTCTTTAGAAAACAATGAGCAGTTCTTC.

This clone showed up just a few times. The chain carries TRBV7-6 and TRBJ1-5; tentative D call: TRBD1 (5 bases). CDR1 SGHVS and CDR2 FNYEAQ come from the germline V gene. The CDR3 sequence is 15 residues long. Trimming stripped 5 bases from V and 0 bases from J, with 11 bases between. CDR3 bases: TGTGCCAGCAGCCAGGACACTTATAGCAATCAGCCCCAGCATTTT. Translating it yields CASSQDTYSNQPQHF.

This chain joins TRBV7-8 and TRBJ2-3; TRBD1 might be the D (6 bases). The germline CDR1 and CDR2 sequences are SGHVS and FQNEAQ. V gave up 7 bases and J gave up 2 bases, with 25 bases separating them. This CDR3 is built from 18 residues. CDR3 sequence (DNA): TGTGCCAGCATCAGGGGACGGACATCTCTTACAACCACAGATACGCAGTATTTT. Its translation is CASIRGRTSLTTTDTQYF.

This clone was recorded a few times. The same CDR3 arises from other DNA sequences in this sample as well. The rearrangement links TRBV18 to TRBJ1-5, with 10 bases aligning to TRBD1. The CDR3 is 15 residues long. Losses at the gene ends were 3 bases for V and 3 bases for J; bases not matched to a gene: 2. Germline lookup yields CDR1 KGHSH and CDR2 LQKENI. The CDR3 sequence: CASSPDRGSNQPQHF. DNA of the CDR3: TGTGCCAGCTCACCGGACAGGGGGTCCAATCAGCCCCAGCATTTT. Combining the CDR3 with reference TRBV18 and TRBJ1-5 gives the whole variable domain NAGVMQNPRHLVRRRGQEARLRCSPMKGHSHVYWYRQLPEEGLKFMVYLQKENIIDESGMPKERFSAEFPKEGPSILRIQQVVRGDSAAYFCASSPDRGSNQPQHFGDGTRLSIL.

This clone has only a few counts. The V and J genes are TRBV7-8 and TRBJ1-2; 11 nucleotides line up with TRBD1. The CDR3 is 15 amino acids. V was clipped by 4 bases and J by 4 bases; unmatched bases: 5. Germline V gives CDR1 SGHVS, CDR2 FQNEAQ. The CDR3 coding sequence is TGTGCCAGCAGCTCCGGGACAGGGGGAACCTATGGCTACACCTTC. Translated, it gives CASSSGTGGTYGYTF.

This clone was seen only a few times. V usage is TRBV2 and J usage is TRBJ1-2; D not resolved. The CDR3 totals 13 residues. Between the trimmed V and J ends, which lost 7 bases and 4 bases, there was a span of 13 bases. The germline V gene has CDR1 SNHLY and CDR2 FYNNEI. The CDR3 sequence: CASKEGEGYGYTF. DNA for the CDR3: TGTGCCAGCAAAGAGGGAGAGGGCTATGGCTACACCTTC.

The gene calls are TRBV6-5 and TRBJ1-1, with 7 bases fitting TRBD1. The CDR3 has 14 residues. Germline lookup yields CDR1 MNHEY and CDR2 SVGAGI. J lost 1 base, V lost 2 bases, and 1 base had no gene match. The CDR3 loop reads CASSYRGRNTEAFF. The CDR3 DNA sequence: TGTGCCAGCAGTTACAGGGGGCGGAACACTGAAGCTTTCTTT.

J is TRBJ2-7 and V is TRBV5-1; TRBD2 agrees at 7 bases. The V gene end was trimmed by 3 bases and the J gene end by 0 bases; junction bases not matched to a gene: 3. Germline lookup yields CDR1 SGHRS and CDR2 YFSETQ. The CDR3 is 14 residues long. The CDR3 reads CASSSGGSSYEQYF. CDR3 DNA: TGCGCCAGCAGCTCGGGGGGTAGCTCCTACGAGCAGTACTTC.

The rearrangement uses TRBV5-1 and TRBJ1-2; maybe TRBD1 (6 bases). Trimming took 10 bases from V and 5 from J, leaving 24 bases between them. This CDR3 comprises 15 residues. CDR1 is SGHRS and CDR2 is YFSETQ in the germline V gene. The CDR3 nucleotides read TGCGCCTCGACCAGGACAGCCTCCTGGGGGTATGGCTACACCTTC. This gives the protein CASTRTASWGYGYTF.

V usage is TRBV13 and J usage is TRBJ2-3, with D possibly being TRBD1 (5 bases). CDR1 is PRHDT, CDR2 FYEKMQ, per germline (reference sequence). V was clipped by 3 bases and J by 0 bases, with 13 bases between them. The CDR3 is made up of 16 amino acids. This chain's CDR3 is CASSFPRQLSTDTQYF. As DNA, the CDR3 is TGTGCCAGCAGCTTCCCCCGACAGCTTAGCACAGATACGCAGTATTTT.

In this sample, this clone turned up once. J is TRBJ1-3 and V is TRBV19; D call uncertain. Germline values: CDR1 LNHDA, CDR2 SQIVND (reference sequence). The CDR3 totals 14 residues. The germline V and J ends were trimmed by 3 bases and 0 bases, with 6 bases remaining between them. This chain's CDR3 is CASSMKSSGNTIYF. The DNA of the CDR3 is TGTGCCAGTAGTATGAAGAGCTCTGGAAACACCATATATTTT. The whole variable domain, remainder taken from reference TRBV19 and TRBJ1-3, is DGGITQSPKYLFRKEGQNVTLSCEQNLNHDAMYWYRQDPGQGLRLIYYSQIVNDFQKGDIAEGYSVSREKKESFPLTVTSAQKNPTAFYLCASSMKSSGNTIYFGEGSWLTVV.